These 16 T cell receptor beta chains share one sample of origin, sequenced in a study of blood T cell repertoires in COVID-19 (TCRdb year 2020). The library came from the immunoSEQ multiplex PCR assay. Entries here come from immuneACCESS through TCRdb and include only in-frame sequences with V and J called. Some clones fail to appear in such tables; in the studies checked, an unresolved V gene covers under half of the shortfall, and the cause of the remainder is unknown. For this sample the table gives about 430,000 clones, of which more than 70% were detected only once. 1.4% to 1.5% of the sample is in the top ten clones. The sequenced material came from PBMCs or T cells enriched from blood (not recorded which). Receptors were obtained from a woman aged 18-29 years who had been exposed to COVID-19.

Written as DNA, the CDR3 is TGTGCCAGCAGCTTATATACGGACAGGGGTTACGAGCAGTACTTC. Amino acids: CASSLYTDRGYEQYF. The chain links TRBV13 to TRBJ2-7, with 9 bases lining up with TRBD1. The J segment lost 4 bases and the V segment lost 2 bases, leaving 6 bases of the junction unmatched. The germline V gene has CDR1 PRHDT and CDR2 FYEKMQ (reference sequence). The length of the CDR3 is 15 residues.

This chain links TRBV19 with TRBJ2-2, with 7 bases fitting TRBD1. The CDR3 runs to 14 residues. J gave up 5 bases and V 1 base, and 1 base lay outside the gene matches. Per germline, CDR1 LNHDA and CDR2 SQIVND (reference sequence). Here the CDR3 DNA reads TGTGCCAGTAGTATAGTGACAGGGACCGGGGAGCTGTTTTTT. Its translation: CASSIVTGTGELFF. The complete variable domain, with remaining parts taken from reference TRBV19 and TRBJ2-2, reads DGGITQSPKYLFRKEGQNVTLSCEQNLNHDAMYWYRQDPGQGLRLIYYSQIVNDFQKGDIAEGYSVSREKKESFPLTVTSAQKNPTAFYLCASSIVTGTGELFFGEGSRLTVL.

This chain connects TRBV5-6 to TRBJ2-3; 11 nucleotides agree with TRBD2. Germline V gene data show CDR1 as SGHDT and CDR2 as YYEEEE. This CDR3 region has 15 residues. Trimming cost V 7 bases and J 2 bases; bases outside gene matches: 6. CDR3 DNA sequence: TGTGCCAGCCACTTAGCGGGGGGGTACACAGATACGCAGTATTTT. Translation gives CASHLAGGYTDTQYF.

The chain combines TRBV27 with TRBJ2-5, with D possibly TRBD1 on 5 matching bases. CDR1 is MNHEY and CDR2 is SMNVEV in the germline V gene (reference sequence). This CDR3 contains 14 residues. The V gene lost 6 bases and the J gene lost 0 bases, with 11 bases spanning the gap. The CDR3 loop is CASSARQNQETQYF. CDR3 coding DNA: TGTGCCAGCAGCGCCAGACAGAACCAAGAGACCCAGTACTTC.

This rearrangement joins TRBV5-1 to TRBJ1-3, with D tentatively TRBD1 (6 bases). With 7 bases removed from V and 1 base from J, the gap between germline ends came to 9 bases. In germline, CDR1 is SGHRS, CDR2 YFSETQ. The length of the CDR3 is 13 residues. For the CDR3, the DNA is TGCGCCAGCGCGGACAGTTCTGGAAACACCATATATTTT. Its translation: CASADSSGNTIYF. Filled out from reference TRBV5-1 and TRBJ1-3, the complete variable domain reads KAGVTQTPRYLIKTRGQQVTLSCSPISGHRSVSWYQQTPGQGLQFLFEYFSETQRNKGNFPGRFSGRQFSNSRSEMNVSTLELGDSALYLCASADSSGNTIYFGEGSWLTVV.

This CDR3 reads CASMVGQGFEQYF. The CDR3 nucleotides read TGTGCCAGCATGGTCGGACAGGGTTTCGAGCAGTACTTC. The chain has TRBV6-5 and TRBJ2-7; the match to TRBD1 covers 8 bases. Per the germline V gene, CDR1 is MNHEY and CDR2 is SVGAGI. Trimming removed 7 bases from V and 6 bases from J; junction bases left unmatched: 8. The CDR3 runs 13 residues.

V usage is TRBV5-1 and J usage is TRBJ2-2, with TRBD1 matching 8 bases. The V gene end was trimmed by 7 bases and the J gene end by 5 bases; junction bases not matched to a gene: 13. CDR3 length: 16 residues. CDR1 is SGHRS and CDR2 is YFSETQ in the germline V gene. CDR3 nucleotide sequence: TGCGCCAGCGGGCCAGACAGGGGTTCCGCGACCGGGGAGCTGTTTTTT. Translation gives CASGPDRGSATGELFF.

The chain carries TRBV19 and TRBJ2-5; D remains unclear. V was clipped by 1 base and J by 5 bases, with 23 bases between them. CDR1 LNHDA and CDR2 SQIVND come from the germline V gene (reference sequence). This CDR3 comprises 18 residues. The DNA of the CDR3 is TGTGCCAGTAGTATAGGGGTGGCTGGGCCTTACGATGGGGAGACCCAGTACTTC. Its protein is CASSIGVAGPYDGETQYF.

The chain carries TRBV5-5 and TRBJ2-7; no clear D gene. The V end was cut by 1 base, the J end by 2 bases, with 10 bases between. The CDR3 extends over 14 amino acids. Looked up from germline, CDR1 is SGHKS and CDR2 is YYEKEE (reference sequence). The CDR3 loop is CASSLPTQAYEQYF. In DNA form, the CDR3 reads TGTGCCAGCAGCTTGCCGACCCAGGCCTACGAGCAGTACTTC.

The genes are TRBV13 and TRBJ2-7, with unresolved D. Trimming left V 2 bases short and J 2 bases short, with 7 bases between. The CDR3 runs 13 residues. Germline V gene lookup returns CDR1 PRHDT and CDR2 FYEKMQ (reference sequence). As DNA, the CDR3 is TGTGCCAGCAGCTTACCCGCGGCCTACGAGCAGTACTTC. The encoded protein is CASSLPAAYEQYF.

The chain joins TRBV6-4 to TRBJ2-2; 7 bases map to TRBD2. V was pared by 2 bases and J by 5 bases, with 2 bases of the junction left unmatched. CDR3 length equals 14 residues. Germline CDR1 MRHNA, CDR2 SNTAGT. Here the CDR3 DNA reads TGTGCCAGCAGTGACGGGACTACTACCGGGGAGCTGTTTTTT. Translated: CASSDGTTTGELFF.

This chain uses TRBV6-2 or TRBV6-3 with TRBJ1-6; D is undetermined. CDR3 length equals 15 residues. V was pared by 2 bases and J by 0 bases, with 5 bases between. Germline V gene data show CDR1 as MNHEY and CDR2 as SVGEGT. CDR3 nucleotides: TGTGCCAGCAGTTACGGGAGCTCCTATAATTCACCCCTCCACTTT. It codes for CASSYGSSYNSPLHF.

V is TRBV18 and J is TRBJ1-4; 7 nucleotides match TRBD1. CDR3 size: 16 residues. The germline gives CDR1 KGHSH, CDR2 LQKENI. After removal of 5 bases from V and 0 bases from J, the junction contained 6 bases not matched to a gene. CDR3 loop: CASSARQGATNEKLFF. The CDR3, as DNA: TGTGCCAGCTCAGCCCGACAGGGAGCAACTAATGAAAAACTGTTTTTT.

This clone occurred a few times. One junction end disagrees with the germline gene, perhaps due to a read error. The V gene is TRBV5-6, the J gene TRBJ1-2, with 8 bases matching TRBD1. CDR1 and CDR2 (germline): SGHDT, YYEEEE. This CDR3 has 15 amino acids. CDR3 in amino acids: CASRLDRATNYGYTF. CDR3 bases: TGTGCCAGCAGATTGGACAGGGCGACTAACTATGGCTACACCTTC.

The genes are TRBV28 and TRBJ1-1, with a possible D match to TRBD1 (6 bases). Per germline, CDR1 MDHEN and CDR2 SYDVKM. V lost 5 bases to trimming and J lost 4 bases, with 17 bases between them. The CDR3 sequence is 15 residues long. CDR3 DNA: TGTGCCAGCAGTCCCCCAGGGGCAAGAGGCACTGAAGCTTTCTTT. Translating gives CASSPPGARGTEAFF. Based on the CDR3 plus reference TRBV28 and TRBJ1-1, the full variable domain is DVKVTQSSRYLVKRTGEKVFLECVQDMDHENMFWYRQDPGLGLRLIYFSYDVKMKEKGDIPEGYSVSREKKERFSLILESASTNQTSMYLCASSPPGARGTEAFFGQGTRLTVV.

The chain is built from TRBV7-9 and TRBJ2-7; TRBD2 matches at 14 bases. Germline values: CDR1 SEHNR, CDR2 FQNEAQ (reference sequence). This CDR3 has 17 residues. V trimming: 2 bases; J trimming: 3 bases; junction bases outside the gene matches: 6. CDR3 sequence: CASSLLGTSGRIYEQYF. Here the CDR3 DNA reads TGTGCCAGCAGCTTACTCGGGACTAGCGGGAGAATCTACGAGCAGTACTTC.